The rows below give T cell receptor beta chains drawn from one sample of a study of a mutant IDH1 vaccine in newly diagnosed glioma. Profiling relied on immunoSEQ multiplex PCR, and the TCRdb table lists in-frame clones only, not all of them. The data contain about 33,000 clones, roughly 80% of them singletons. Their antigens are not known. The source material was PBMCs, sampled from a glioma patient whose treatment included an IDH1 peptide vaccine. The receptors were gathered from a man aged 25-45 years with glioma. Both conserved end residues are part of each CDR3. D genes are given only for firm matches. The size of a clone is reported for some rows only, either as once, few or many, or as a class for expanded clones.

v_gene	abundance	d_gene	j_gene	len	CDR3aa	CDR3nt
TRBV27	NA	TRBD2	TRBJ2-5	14	CATKGLAGGETQYF	TGTGCCACCAAGGGACTAGCGGGGGGTGAGACCCAGTACTTC
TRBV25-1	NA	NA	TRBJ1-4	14	CASSEYRIHEKLFF	TGTGCCAGCAGTGAATACCGTATCCATGAAAAACTGTTTTTT
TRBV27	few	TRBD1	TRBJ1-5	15	CASSSTGRGSQPQHF	TGTGCCAGCAGTTCGACAGGGCGGGGGAGCCAGCCCCAGCATTTT
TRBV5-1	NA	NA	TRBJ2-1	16	CASSEGLVNSYNEQFF	TGCGCCAGCAGCGAAGGACTCGTCAATTCCTACAATGAGCAGTTCTTC
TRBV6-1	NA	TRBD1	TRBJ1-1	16	CASSDGDRAGSTEAFF	TGTGCCAGCAGTGATGGGGACAGGGCCGGTAGCACTGAAGCTTTCTTT
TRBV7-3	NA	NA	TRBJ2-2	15	CASSPGTPNTGELFF	TGTGCCAGCAGCCCCGGGACACCGAACACCGGGGAGCTGTTTTTT
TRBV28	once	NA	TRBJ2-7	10	CASTGNEQYF	TGTGCCAGTACAGGGAACGAGCAGTACTTC
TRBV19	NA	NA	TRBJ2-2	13	CATGDLLAGELFF	TGTGCCACTGGGGACTTACTTGCCGGGGAGCTGTTTTTT
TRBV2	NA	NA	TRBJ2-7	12	CASSELTDEQYF	TGTGCCAGCAGTGAACTGACAGACGAGCAGTACTTC
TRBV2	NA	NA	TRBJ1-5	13	CASRADRDQPQHF	TGTGCCAGCAGAGCGGACAGAGATCAGCCCCAGCATTTT
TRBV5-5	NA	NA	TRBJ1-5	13	CASSWQADQPQHF	TGTGCCAGCAGCTGGCAGGCAGATCAGCCCCAGCATTTT
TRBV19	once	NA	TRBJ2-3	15	CASSIGELSTDTQYF	TGTGCCAGTAGTATAGGGGAATTGAGCACAGATACGCAGTATTTT
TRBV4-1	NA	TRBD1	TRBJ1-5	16	CASSQVTGGWNQPQHF	TGCGCCAGCAGCCAAGTAACAGGGGGTTGGAATCAGCCCCAGCATTTT
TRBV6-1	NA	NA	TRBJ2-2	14	CASSRDTNTGELFF	TGTGCCAGCAGTCGGGACACTAACACCGGGGAGCTGTTTTTT
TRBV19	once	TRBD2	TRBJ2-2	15	CASSAGLAGAGELFF	TGTGCCAGTAGTGCAGGACTAGCGGGAGCCGGGGAGCTGTTTTTT
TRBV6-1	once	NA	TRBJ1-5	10	CASSEGQANF	TGTGCCAGCAGTGAAGGACAGGCGAATTTT
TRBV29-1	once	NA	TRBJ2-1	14	CSVSGTPRDFGQFF	TGCAGCGTTTCCGGGACCCCAAGGGATTTTGGGCAGTTCTTC
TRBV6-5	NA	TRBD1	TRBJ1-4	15	CASSYSDRGDEKLFF	TGTGCCAGCAGTTACTCGGACAGGGGAGATGAAAAACTGTTTTTT
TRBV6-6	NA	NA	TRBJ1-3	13	CASRTGLENTIYF	TGTGCCAGCAGAACAGGGTTAGAAAACACCATATATTTT
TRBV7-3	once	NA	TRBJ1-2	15	CASSLLHGAVSGYTF	TGTGCCAGCAGCTTGCTTCATGGGGCCGTATCTGGCTACACCTTC
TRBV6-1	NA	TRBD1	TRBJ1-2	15	CASRPTGRVVYGYTF	TGTGCCAGCAGACCGACAGGGCGAGTTGTCTATGGCTACACCTTC
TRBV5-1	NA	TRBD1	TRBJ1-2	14	CASSSRDRGLGYTF	TGCGCCAGCAGCTCCCGGGACAGGGGGCTTGGCTACACCTTC
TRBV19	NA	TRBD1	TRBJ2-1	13	CASSIGTGDEQFF	TGTGCCAGTAGTATAGGGACAGGGGATGAGCAGTTCTTC
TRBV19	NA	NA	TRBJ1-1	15	CASSIAPPGVTEAFF	TGTGCCAGTAGTATAGCCCCACCGGGGGTCACTGAAGCTTTCTTT
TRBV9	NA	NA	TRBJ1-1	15	CASSVAPVGNTEAFF	TGTGCCAGCAGCGTAGCTCCAGTCGGGAACACTGAAGCTTTCTTT
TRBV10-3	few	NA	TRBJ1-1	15	CAISDGEGGAVGAFF	TGTGCCATCAGTGACGGAGAGGGAGGGGCGGTTGGAGCTTTCTTT
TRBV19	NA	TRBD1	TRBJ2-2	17	CASSIDPWDREAGELFF	TGTGCCAGTAGTATAGACCCGTGGGACAGGGAAGCCGGGGAGCTGTTTTTT
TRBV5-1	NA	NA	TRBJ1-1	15	CASSLEEGPDTEAFF	TGCGCCAGCAGCTTGGAGGAGGGGCCGGACACTGAAGCTTTCTTT
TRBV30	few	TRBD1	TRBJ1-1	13	CASLTTRDRRTFF	TGTGCCTCATTAACGACCCGGGACAGGCGGACTTTCTTT
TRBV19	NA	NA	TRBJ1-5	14	CASSIPADNQPQHF	TGTGCCAGTAGTATCCCAGCGGATAATCAGCCCCAGCATTTT
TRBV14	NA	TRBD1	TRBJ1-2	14	CASSPGQTRYGYTF	TGTGCCAGCAGCCCGGGACAGACTCGTTATGGCTACACCTTC
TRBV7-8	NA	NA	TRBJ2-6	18	CASSLRIRFPSGANVLTF	TGTGCCAGCAGCTTAAGGATTCGGTTCCCCTCTGGGGCCAACGTCCTGACTTTC
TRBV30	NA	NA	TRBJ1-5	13	CAWSENSNQPQHF	TGTGCCTGGAGTGAAAATAGCAATCAGCCCCAGCATTTT
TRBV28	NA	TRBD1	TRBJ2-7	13	CASSSGRGLEQYF	TGTGCCAGCAGTTCGGGCAGGGGGCTCGAGCAGTACTTC
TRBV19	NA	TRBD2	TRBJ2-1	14	CASSTSGDYNEQFF	TGTGCCAGTAGTACCAGCGGGGACTACAATGAGCAGTTCTTC
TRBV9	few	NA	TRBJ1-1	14	CASSVTSGNTEAFF	TGTGCCAGCAGCGTGACGTCAGGGAACACTGAAGCTTTCTTT
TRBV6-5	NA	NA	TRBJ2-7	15	CASSYGPDTPYEQYF	TGTGCCAGCAGTTACGGCCCTGATACCCCCTACGAGCAGTACTTC
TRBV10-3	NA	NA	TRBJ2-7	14	CAISESIGLGEQYF	TGTGCCATCAGTGAGAGTATCGGGTTGGGCGAGCAGTACTTC
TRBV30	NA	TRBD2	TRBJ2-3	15	CAWSRAGGARDTQYF	TGTGCCTGGAGTCGGGCGGGAGGGGCCCGGGATACGCAGTATTTT
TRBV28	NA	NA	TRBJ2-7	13	CASSWTSGYEQYF	TGTGCCAGCAGCTGGACCTCGGGCTACGAGCAGTACTTC
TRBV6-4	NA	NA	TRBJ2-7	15	CASRLRTLSSYEQYF	TGTGCCAGCAGACTAAGAACGTTGAGCTCCTACGAGCAGTACTTC
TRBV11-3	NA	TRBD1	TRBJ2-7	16	CASSPTRTGGYYEQYF	TGTGCCAGCAGCCCAACGAGGACAGGGGGCTACTACGAGCAGTACTTC
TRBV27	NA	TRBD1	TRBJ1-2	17	CASSPRTGAVTNYGYTF	TGTGCCAGCAGTCCTAGGACAGGGGCCGTCACTAACTATGGCTACACCTTC